Shown below are 17 T cell receptor beta chains from a single sample sequenced in a study of beta chain features in type 1 diabetes. As every portion of the isolated RNA was reverse transcribed, the sequencing read expressed TCRB transcripts. Repertoires were generated with immunoSEQ multiplex PCR, while TCRdb's copy carries only in-frame clones and drops some. This table has about 330,000 clones, approximately 9.9% appearing once. The sample consisted of naive CD4+ T cells from blood. Receptors originate from a woman in her 30s in good health.

This clone appeared a few times. This chain connects TRBV7-2 to TRBJ2-4; D might be TRBD1 (5 bases). The CDR3 runs to 15 residues. Germline V CDR1 and CDR2: SGHTA, FQGNSA. The ends were cut back, 4 bases at V and 5 bases at J, with 15 bases in the middle. In nucleotides, the CDR3 is TGTGCCAGCAGCTCGCAAGGGGTTGGTGAAAACATTCAGTACTTC. Protein sequence: CASSSQGVGENIQYF.

This clone was detected only a few times. The chain uses TRBV2 and TRBJ2-7; TRBD2 matches at 11 bases. The V gene's germline CDR1 is SNHLY and CDR2 FYNNEI. This CDR3 region has 13 residues. The V and J ends lost 5 bases and 10 bases, in that order; junction bases with no gene match: 7. CDR3 sequence: CASSRTGLAEQYF. For the CDR3, the DNA is TGTGCCAGCAGTCGCACGGGACTAGCGGAACAGTACTTC.

This clone was seen a handful of times. This chain connects TRBV23-1 to TRBJ2-2, with a weak D call TRBD1 (6 bases). TRBV23-1 is annotated as an ORF whose role is uncertain. The ends were cut back, 2 bases at V and 0 bases at J, with 10 bases in the middle. The length of the CDR3 is 16 residues. The CDR3 sequence: CASSQPGQANTGELFF. DNA of the CDR3: TGCGCCAGCAGTCAACCGGGACAAGCGAACACCGGGGAGCTGTTTTTT.

V usage is TRBV10-3 and J usage is TRBJ2-7; 8 nucleotides line up with TRBD2. Germline V lookup: CDR1 ENHRY, CDR2 SYGVKD. V dropped 6 bases and J dropped 3; count of bases not matched to a gene: 7. This CDR3 comprises 14 residues. The CDR3 DNA reads as TGTGCCATCAGCCCGGGACTAGAGAACTACGAGCAGTACTTC. Residues: CAISPGLENYEQYF.

J is TRBJ1-2 and V is TRBV20-1, with TRBD1 matching over 8 bases. The CDR3 sequence is 11 residues long. Trimming cost V 5 bases and J 7 bases; bases outside gene matches: 3. Germline V gives CDR1 DFQATT, CDR2 SNEGSKA (reference sequence). The CDR3 DNA is TGCAGTGCTTACACAGGGGGTGGCTACACCTTC. This codes for CSAYTGGGYTF.

A few counts support this clone. The chain couples TRBV5-5 to TRBJ2-5; D remains unclear. The CDR3 extends over 15 amino acids. V was clipped by 1 base and J by 5 bases, with 15 bases between them. Germline loops: CDR1 SGHKS, CDR2 YYEKEE (reference sequence). The DNA for the CDR3 is TGTGCCAGCAGCTTGTATGGTGGAACCGGGGAGACCCAGTACTTC. Translated: CASSLYGGTGETQYF. Full variable domain (outside the CDR3, taken from reference TRBV5-5 and TRBJ2-5): DAGVTQSPTHLIKTRGQQVTLRCSPISGHKSVSWYQQVLGQGPQFIFQYYEKEERGRGNFPDRFSARQFPNYSSELNVNALLLGDSALYLCASSLYGGTGETQYFGPGTRLLVL.

This clone was observed a few times. V usage is TRBV4-3 and J usage is TRBJ1-1; unclear D gene. With 3 bases removed from V and 5 bases from J, the gap between germline ends came to 16 bases. Germline assignment: CDR1 LGHNA and CDR2 YSLEER. The CDR3 has 15 residues. CDR3 DNA: TGCGCCAGCAGCCAGACTATCGACGGAGGGACTGAAGCTTTCTTT. Protein sequence: CASSQTIDGGTEAFF.

This clone was counted only a few times. This sequence joins TRBV30 and TRBJ2-7; D uncertain. V lost 1 base and J lost 9, with 19 bases in between. This CDR3 contains 14 residues. The germline V gene has CDR1 GTSNPN and CDR2 SVGIG (reference sequence). The CDR3 bases are TGTGCCTGGAGTGGGCAGCTCCTAGGATTCGGGCAGTACTTC. Its translation: CAWSGQLLGFGQYF.

The sample holds a few counts of this clone. As DNA, the CDR3 is TGTGCCTGGGCCCCTGTTGCCGGGAGGGCGTTCTTC. Encoded protein: CAWAPVAGRAFF. This sequence joins TRBV30 and TRBJ2-1; 8 positions match TRBD2. Germline CDR1 and CDR2: GTSNPN and SVGIG (reference sequence). CDR3 length: 12 amino acids. The ends lost 5 bases at V and 15 bases at J; junction bases unmatched: 12. Full variable domain (missing parts from reference TRBV30 and TRBJ2-1): SQTIHQWPATLVQPVGSPLSLECTVEGTSNPNLYWYRQAAGRGLQLLFYSVGIGQISSEVPQNLSASRPQDRQFILSSKKLLLSDSGFYLCAWAPVAGRAFFGPGTRLTVL.

This clone was seen more than once but under ten times. The genes are TRBV20-1 and TRBJ1-1, with unresolved D. This CDR3 region has 11 residues. V was cut by 6 bases and J by 12 bases, with 17 bases left in between. Germline V gene lookup returns CDR1 DFQATT and CDR2 SNEGSKA (reference sequence). The CDR3 sequence: CSANGLWRTFF. The CDR3 bases are TGCAGTGCAAATGGACTCTGGAGGACTTTCTTT.

Only a few counts were recorded for this clone. The CDR3 loop is CASSYVAGGQETQYF. CDR3 DNA: TGTGCCAGTAGCTACGTAGCGGGAGGACAAGAGACCCAGTACTTC. J is TRBJ2-5 and V is TRBV19; 10 bases are shared with TRBD2. CDR3 size: 15 residues. Germline V gene data show CDR1 as LNHDA and CDR2 as SQIVND (reference sequence). The V gene end was trimmed by 6 bases and the J gene end by 2 bases; junction bases not matched to a gene: 6.

This clone was observed a handful of times. This chain joins TRBV28 and TRBJ2-1, with 8 positions matching TRBD1. This CDR3 has 12 amino acids. V trimming: 8 bases; J trimming: 4 bases; junction bases outside the gene matches: 1. The germline gives CDR1 MDHEN, CDR2 SYDVKM. CDR3 nucleotide sequence: TGTGCCAGCTGGACAGGGTACAATGAGCAGTTCTTC. Translating it yields CASWTGYNEQFF. The full variable domain, its missing parts supplied by reference TRBV28 and TRBJ2-1, is DVKVTQSSRYLVKRTGEKVFLECVQDMDHENMFWYRQDPGLGLRLIYFSYDVKMKEKGDIPEGYSVSREKKERFSLILESASTNQTSMYLCASWTGYNEQFFGPGTRLTVL.

On this clone: The same CDR3 also results from other DNA sequences found in this sample. The gene calls are TRBV6-5 and TRBJ1-2; TRBD1 is a possible D gene (5 bases). Germline CDR1 reads MNHEY; CDR2 reads SVGAGI. Deletions cut 3 bases from V and 7 bases from J, with 9 bases between. The CDR3 consists of 12 residues. CDR3 DNA: TGTGCCAGCAGTTATCAGGGTGGTGGCTACACCTTC. It translates to CASSYQGGGYTF.

A few counts support this clone. The identical CDR3 is also encoded by other nucleotide sequences in the sample. The chain combines TRBV7-2 with TRBJ2-7, with a weak D call TRBD2 (6 bases). CDR1 and CDR2 (germline): SGHTA, FQGNSA. The CDR3 loop spans 14 amino acids. Trimming took off 1 base at V and 4 bases at J, with 11 bases between the two ends. The CDR3 reads CASSLGGGTYEQYF. DNA for the CDR3: TGTGCCAGCAGCTTAGGCGGCGGGACGTACGAGCAGTACTTC.

The V gene is TRBV9, the J gene TRBJ2-3; D might be TRBD2 (5 bases). From germline, CDR1 is SGDLS and CDR2 YYNGEE. The V end lost 0 bases, the J end lost 5 bases, and 13 bases lay between the germline ends. The CDR3 is 15 residues long. The CDR3 loop is CASSVEALRGDTQYF. The CDR3 nucleotides read TGTGCCAGCAGCGTAGAGGCCCTTCGGGGAGATACGCAGTATTTT.

This clone was seen a few times. The V and J genes are TRBV13 and TRBJ2-1; D remains unclear. CDR1 is PRHDT, CDR2 FYEKMQ, per germline (reference sequence). This CDR3 contains 16 residues. V dropped 5 bases and J dropped 0 bases, with 14 bases sitting between them. For the CDR3, the DNA is TGTGCCAGCAGCGCTCTTCTACCGCGCTCCTACAATGAGCAGTTCTTC. Residues: CASSALLPRSYNEQFF.

The chain is built from TRBV7-3 and TRBJ2-1, with 13 bases that match TRBD2. In germline, CDR1 is SGHTA, CDR2 FQGTGA. The CDR3 loop spans 16 amino acids. Trimming took 2 bases from V and 7 from J; bases not matched to a gene: 5. The CDR3 sequence: CASSLALTSGRNEQFF. The DNA of the CDR3 is TGTGCCAGCAGCTTAGCCCTGACTAGCGGGAGGAATGAGCAGTTCTTC.